This T cell receptor beta chain was observed in a study of vaccination and CD4 T cells after COVID-19. Turning to the study itself: Typically, post-vaccine samples were obtained a median approximately 74 days after dose two, within a range of 14 to 241.

From germline, CDR1 is MNHEY and CDR2 SVGEGT. The junction had 4 bases not matched to a gene; V was cut back by 5 bases and J by 3 bases. This CDR3 has 15 amino acids. The Oncomine TCR Beta short-read assay sequenced DNA from cultured CD4+ T cells. Cultured CD4+ T cells yielded the extracted genomic DNA. Each CDR3 protein gets one entry after TCRdb re-called the PCR reads with MiXCR. This sample has around 13,000 distinct CDR3 sequences, with more than 30% found just once. Noted treatment: approximately 10-day PBMC culture with coronavirus spike peptide pools or control peptides (ViraFEST assay). Findings and caveats of the study: Vaccine-specific clones in convalescent patients were spike mono-reactive in 304 of 307 cases.

This clonotype was counted only a few times. Antigen: not known. The chain uses TRBV6-2 or TRBV6-3 and TRBJ2-7; TRBD2 aligns across 13 bases. The clonotype was recovered from a human donor who had recovered from COVID-19. Sequenced material: CD4+ T cells from blood, cultured in vitro, taken after SARS-CoV-2 vaccination. The CDR3 nucleotides are TGTGCCAGCAGTAAGGGACTAGCGGGATTCTACGAGCAGTACTTC. Amino acids: CASSKGLAGFYEQYF.